A selection of T cell receptor beta chains follows, all from one sample in a study of T cell repertoires in cytomegalovirus infection. TCRdb fed the reads into MiXCR, producing one record per CDR3 protein. The table shows some 900,000 distinct CDR3 sequences, with about 31% occurring only once. Their specific antigens are unknown. Sequencing used cultured CD8+ T cells from PBMCs, obtained from culture after CMV antigen stimulation. Every receptor here comes from a human donor in good health (CMV status not recorded). Some clones in this sample may be carry-over from other donors' samples. Both conserved end residues are part of each CDR3. The D gene is left open where the match is weak.

D gene | V gene | CDR3 protein
. | TRBV7-9 | CASSTPGHNQETQYF
. | TRBV7-9 | CASSTSYGGYGYTF
TRBD1 | TRBV7-9 | CASSETAGTATYEQYF
. | TRBV12-3/TRBV12-4 | CASRSSNHPETQYF
TRBD2 | TRBV6-1 | CASSVGAGVTETQYF
. | TRBV11-2 | CASSPRRFYTGELFF
TRBD2 | TRBV24-1 | CATSDFSGGQETQYF
. | TRBV29-1 | CSARRENTEAFF
. | TRBV11-1 | CASSSPLLRAYNEQFF
. | TRBV7-4 | CASSSGEEQYF
. | TRBV5-1 | CASSLVSPTPAGYNEQFF
. | TRBV7-6 | CASSFKGGAEAFF
. | TRBV7-2 | CASSLGSQIQPQHF
TRBD2 | TRBV19 | CVSTERGPSGTGELFF
. | TRBV7-9 | CASSGGSGGWDEQFF
TRBD1 | TRBV20-1 | CSGDPRQGSNTEAFF
. | TRBV11-2 | CASSFRRDNSGNTIYF
. | TRBV7-6 | CASSLVGSPTEAFF
. | TRBV7-6 | CASSKNQGGTEAFF
. | TRBV20-1 | CSARYYGYTF
TRBD1 | TRBV6-1 | CASSGSHWDRGWGEQFF
. | TRBV7-9 | CASTFGGGFSEQYF
. | TRBV19 | CASLSALNSNQPQHF
TRBD1 | TRBV5-1 | CASSSYETGDYEQYF
. | TRBV4-1 | CASSQWPNYGYTF
. | TRBV2 | CASSEPDRSSYGYTF
. | TRBV7-8 | CASSFGAGQEKLFF
. | TRBV7-9 | CASSLGPLRAGELFF
. | TRBV5-5 | CASSRAPLDTQYF
. | TRBV6-2/TRBV6-3 | CASSYSLAPATDTQYF
. | TRBV4-1 | CASSQNRARTEAFF
TRBD1 | TRBV7-2 | CASSPDRGRLNSPLHF
. | TRBV7-6 | CASRSKSPPGELFF
TRBD1 | TRBV6-5 | CASSPGTGGVDTQYF
. | TRBV5-4 | CASRDSGSTEAFF
TRBD2 | TRBV2 | CAGIAGGTDTQYF
TRBD1 | TRBV29-1 | CSVVVTGNFYEQYF
. | TRBV27 | CASSLSRRRNEQFF
TRBD2 | TRBV4-3 | CASSQVPGGGEETQYF
. | TRBV19 | CASSEQGSTDTQYF